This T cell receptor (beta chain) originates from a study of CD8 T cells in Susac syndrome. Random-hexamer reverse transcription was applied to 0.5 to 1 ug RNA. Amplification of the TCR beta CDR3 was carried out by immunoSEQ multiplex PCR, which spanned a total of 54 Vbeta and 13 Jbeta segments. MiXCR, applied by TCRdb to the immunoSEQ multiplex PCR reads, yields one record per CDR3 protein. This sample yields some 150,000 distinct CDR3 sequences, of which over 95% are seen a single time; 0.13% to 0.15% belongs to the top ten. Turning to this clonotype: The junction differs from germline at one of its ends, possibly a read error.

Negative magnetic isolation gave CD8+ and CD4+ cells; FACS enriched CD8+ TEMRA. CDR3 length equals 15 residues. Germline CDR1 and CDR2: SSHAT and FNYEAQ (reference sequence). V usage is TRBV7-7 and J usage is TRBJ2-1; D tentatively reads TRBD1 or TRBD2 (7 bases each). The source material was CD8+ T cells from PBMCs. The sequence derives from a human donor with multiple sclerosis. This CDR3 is CASSLGGGGNNEQFF. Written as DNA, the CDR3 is TGTGCTAGCAGCTTAGGGGGCGGGGGTAACAATGAGCAGTTCTTC.